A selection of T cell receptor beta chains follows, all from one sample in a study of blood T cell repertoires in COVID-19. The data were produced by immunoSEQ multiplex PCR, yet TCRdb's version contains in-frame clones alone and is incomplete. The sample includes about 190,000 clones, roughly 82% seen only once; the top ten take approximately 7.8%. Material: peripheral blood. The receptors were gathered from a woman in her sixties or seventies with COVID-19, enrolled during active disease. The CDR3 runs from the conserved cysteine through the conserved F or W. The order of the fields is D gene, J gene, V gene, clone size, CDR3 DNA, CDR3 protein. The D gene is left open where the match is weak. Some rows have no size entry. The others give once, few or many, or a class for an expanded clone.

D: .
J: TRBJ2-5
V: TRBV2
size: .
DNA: TGTGCCAGCAGTGAGGGGGGAGAGACCCAGTACTTC
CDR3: CASSEGGETQYF

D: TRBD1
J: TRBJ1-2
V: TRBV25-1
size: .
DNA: TGTGCCACCACCGGGACAGGGGGCGCCGATGGCTACACCTTC
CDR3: CATTGTGGADGYTF

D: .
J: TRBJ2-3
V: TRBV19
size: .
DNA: TGTGCCAGTAGTATAGGTCAGGGTTGGGATACGCAGTATTTT
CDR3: CASSIGQGWDTQYF

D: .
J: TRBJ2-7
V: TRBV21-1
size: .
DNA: TGTGCCAGCAGCAAAGCGCTCACCGGTTGGACAACCTACGAGCAGTACTTC
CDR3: CASSKALTGWTTYEQYF

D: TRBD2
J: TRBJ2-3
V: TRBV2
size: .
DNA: TGTGCCACCCGGGGTACTAGCGGGGGGGCAGGTACGCAGTATTTT
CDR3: CATRGTSGGAGTQYF

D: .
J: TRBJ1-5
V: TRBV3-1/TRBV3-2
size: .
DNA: TGTGCCAGCAGCCTGGGTGGCAGGGGACAGCCCCAGCATTTT
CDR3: CASSLGGRGQPQHF

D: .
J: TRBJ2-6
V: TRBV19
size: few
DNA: TGTGCCAGTAACGGCAGGGCCTTTCCTCAAGGGGCCAACGTCCTGACTTTC
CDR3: CASNGRAFPQGANVLTF

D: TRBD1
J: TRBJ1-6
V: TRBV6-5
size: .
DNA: TGTGCCAGCAACCGGGACAGCTCTTCACCCCTCCACTTT
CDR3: CASNRDSSSPLHF

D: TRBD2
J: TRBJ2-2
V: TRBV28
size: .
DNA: TGTGCCAGCAGGGGAGGGTGGACCGGGGAGCTGTTTTTT
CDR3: CASRGGWTGELFF

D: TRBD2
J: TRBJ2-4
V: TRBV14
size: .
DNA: TGTGCCAGCAGCCAAAAGGAGGGCAAGCGGGGGGGCCCCTTAGCCAAAAACATTCAGTACTTC
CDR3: CASSQKEGKRGGPLAKNIQYF

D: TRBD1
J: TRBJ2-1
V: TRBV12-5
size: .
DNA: TGTGCTAGTGGTCCCGACAGGGGGGGCGAGCAGTTCTTC
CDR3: CASGPDRGGEQFF

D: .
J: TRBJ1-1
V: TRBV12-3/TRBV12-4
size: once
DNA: TGTGCCAGCAGTTACGCCCGGGACACTGAAGCTTTCTTT
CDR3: CASSYARDTEAFF

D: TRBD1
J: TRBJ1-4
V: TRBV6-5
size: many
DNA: TGTGCCAGCAGCTCCGGACAGGGGCGGGGTGAAAAACTGTTTTTT
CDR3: CASSSGQGRGEKLFF

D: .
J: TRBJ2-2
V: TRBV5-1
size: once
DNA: TGCGCCAGCAGCACAGACTACCCGAACACCGGGGAGCTGTTTTTT
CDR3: CASSTDYPNTGELFF

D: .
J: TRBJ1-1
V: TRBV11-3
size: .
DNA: TGTGCCAGCAGCCAAAATGGGGGGGCTGAAGCTTTCTTT
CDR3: CASSQNGGAEAFF

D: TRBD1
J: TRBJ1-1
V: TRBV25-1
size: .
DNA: TGTGCCAGCAGTGAATATCAGGACAGGGGTGGAACTGAAGCTTTCTTT
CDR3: CASSEYQDRGGTEAFF

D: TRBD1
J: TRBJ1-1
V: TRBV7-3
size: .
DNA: TGTGCCAGCAGCAAGGACAGGGGGAACACTGAAGCTTTCTTT
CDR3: CASSKDRGNTEAFF

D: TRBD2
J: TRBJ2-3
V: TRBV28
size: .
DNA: TGTGCCAGCAGTTTAGCGGGGGGGAGGAATACGCAGTATTTT
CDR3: CASSLAGGRNTQYF

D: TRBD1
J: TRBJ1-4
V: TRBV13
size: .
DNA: TGTGCCAGCAGCTCGGGCGGGACAGGGGATAATGAAAAACTGTTTTTT
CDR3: CASSSGGTGDNEKLFF

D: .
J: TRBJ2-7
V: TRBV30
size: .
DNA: TGTGCCTGGAGTGTAGACTCGCTCTCCTACGAGCAGTACTTC
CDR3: CAWSVDSLSYEQYF

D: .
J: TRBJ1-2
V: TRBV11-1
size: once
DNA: TGTGCCACCTCAACCCTAAGCCATGGCTACACCTTC
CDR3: CATSTLSHGYTF

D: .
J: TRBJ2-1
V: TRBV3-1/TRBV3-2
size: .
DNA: TGTGCCAGCAGCCAAGTCGCAGGTTATAACAATGAGCAGTTCTTC
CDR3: CASSQVAGYNNEQFF

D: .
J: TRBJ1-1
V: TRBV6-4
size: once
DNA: TGTGCCAGCAGTGATTTACAGGGTGGAAGAGCTTTCTTT
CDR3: CASSDLQGGRAFF

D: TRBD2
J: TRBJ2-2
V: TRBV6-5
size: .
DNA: TGTGCCAGCAGGCGGGCTAGCGGGAGTGGCGGGGAGCTGTTTTTT
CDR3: CASRRASGSGGELFF

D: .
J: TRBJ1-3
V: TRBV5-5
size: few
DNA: TGTGCCAGCAGCGCCGAAGGGGATTGGGGAAACACCATATATTTT
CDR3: CASSAEGDWGNTIYF

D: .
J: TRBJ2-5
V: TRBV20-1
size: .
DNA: TGCAGTGCTAGTGAGCCTAGAGGTAAAGAGACCCAGTACTTC
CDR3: CSASEPRGKETQYF